One T cell receptor beta chain is described in this entry. The antigen is unknown. The length of the CDR3 is 14 residues. V dropped 3 bases and J dropped 5; count of bases not matched to a gene: 5. The germline V gene encodes CDR1 SGHRS and CDR2 YFSETQ. This entry belongs to a study of cytomegalovirus exposure and HLA in healthy donors. Whole-study results and caveats: Later analysis revealed greater clonal expansion in HLA-associated TCR beta chains than in equally common others.

60 Vbeta and 13 Jbeta primers were used in PCR. TCRdb keeps only in-frame clones here, not all; method: immunoSEQ multiplex PCR. This table has 120,000 to 150,000 clones, more than 55% appearing once. The sample was PBMCs. The receptor comes from a woman aged 60-70 years in good health and CMV-seronegative. This chain joins TRBV5-1 and TRBJ2-5; 9 bases are a match to TRBD1. For the CDR3, the DNA is TGCGCCAGCAGCTCAGGACAGGGGAGGGAGACCCAGTACTTC. It specifies CASSSGQGRETQYF.